A single T cell receptor (beta chain) is shown here with its context. This CDR3 spans 15 amino acids. Germline CDR1 and CDR2: SEHNR and FQNEAQ (reference sequence). V lost 2 bases and J lost 4, with 14 bases in between. Tumor or blood genomic DNA was sequenced, with inputs of about 600 ng to 6,500 ng. The data derive from a study of T cells in tumors after PD-1 blockade. Study context: No patient had prior checkpoint blockade, systemic immunosuppression, or radiotherapy within 4 weeks. Patients received pembrolizumab 200 mg every 3 weeks or cemiplimab 350 mg every 2 weeks. A subset received ongoing vismodegib 150 mg daily alongside anti-PD-1 therapy.

TCRdb keeps only in-frame clones here, not all; method: immunoSEQ multiplex PCR. The table lists approximately 47,000 clones, roughly 80% of them singletons, with over 7.5% in the top ten. The chain joins TRBV7-9 to TRBJ1-2; no firm D call. This specimen was PBMCs, taken before anti-PD-1 therapy. The clonotype comes from a human donor with advanced basal cell or squamous cell carcinoma (not recorded which). CDR3 in amino acids: CASSLPDAAPYGYTF. In DNA, the CDR3 is TGTGCCAGCAGCTTACCGGACGCTGCACCCTATGGCTACACCTTC.